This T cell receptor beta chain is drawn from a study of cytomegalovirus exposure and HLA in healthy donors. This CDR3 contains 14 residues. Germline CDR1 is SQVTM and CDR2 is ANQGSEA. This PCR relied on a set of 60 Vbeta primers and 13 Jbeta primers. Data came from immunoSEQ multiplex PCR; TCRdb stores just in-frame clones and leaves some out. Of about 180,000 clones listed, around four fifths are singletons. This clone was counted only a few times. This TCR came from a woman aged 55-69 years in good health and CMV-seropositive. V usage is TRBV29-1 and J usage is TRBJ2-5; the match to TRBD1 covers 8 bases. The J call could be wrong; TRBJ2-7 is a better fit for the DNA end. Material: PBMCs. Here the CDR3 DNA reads TGCAGCGTTGAAGGACAGGGGACCACCTACGAGCAGTACTTC. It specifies CSVEGQGTTYEQYF.